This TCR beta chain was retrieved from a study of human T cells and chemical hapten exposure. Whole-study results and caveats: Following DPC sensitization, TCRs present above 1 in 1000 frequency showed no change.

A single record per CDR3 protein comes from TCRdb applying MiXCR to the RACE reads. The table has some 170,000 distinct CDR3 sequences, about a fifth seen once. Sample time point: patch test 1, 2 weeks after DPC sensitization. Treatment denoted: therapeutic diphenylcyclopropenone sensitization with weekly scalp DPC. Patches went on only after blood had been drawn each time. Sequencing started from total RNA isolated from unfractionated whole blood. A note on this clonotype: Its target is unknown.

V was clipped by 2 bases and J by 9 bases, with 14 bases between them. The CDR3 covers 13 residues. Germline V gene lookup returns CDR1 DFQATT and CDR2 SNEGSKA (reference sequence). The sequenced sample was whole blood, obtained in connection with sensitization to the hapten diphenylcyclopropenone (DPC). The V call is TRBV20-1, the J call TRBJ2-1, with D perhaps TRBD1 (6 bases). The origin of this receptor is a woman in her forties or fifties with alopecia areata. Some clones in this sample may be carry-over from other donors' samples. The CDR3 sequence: CSARYDRWGEQFF. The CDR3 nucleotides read TGCAGTGCTAGATATGACAGGTGGGGTGAGCAGTTCTTC.